The 11 T cell receptor beta chains given below trace back to one sample, sequenced in a study of sequential checkpoint blockade in melanoma (dated by TCRdb to between 2018 and 2020). To prepare the library, the immunoSEQ multiplex PCR assay was applied. In TCRdb, the immuneACCESS table is reduced to in-frame sequences with V and J assigned. These tables do not hold every clone; where another copy was compared, an unresolved V gene accounts for under half, and the others remain unexplained. The sample table holds under 15,000 clones, of which about four fifths were seen once. The ten most abundant clones make up about 54% of the sample. In the paper's terms, the treatment or condition label means: randomized to nivolumab then ipilimumab (arm A) or the reverse (arm B). The sequences come from CD8+ T cells sorted from blood (inferred from file names), collected from a patient given nivolumab and ipilimumab in sequence. These receptor sequences come from a human donor with melanoma.

The chain couples TRBV6-6 to TRBJ2-7, with 7 positions matching TRBD1. Germline V lookup: CDR1 MNHNY, CDR2 SVGAGI (reference sequence). Losses at the gene ends were 6 bases for V and 3 bases for J; bases not matched to a gene: 8. CDR3 length: 14 residues. The CDR3 reads CASSQGVVNYEQYF. CDR3 bases: TGTGCCAGCAGCCAGGGGGTGGTTAACTACGAGCAGTACTTC.

This rearrangement joins TRBV7-9 to TRBJ2-6; D possibly corresponds to TRBD2 (6 bases). The germline V gene encodes CDR1 SEHNR and CDR2 FQNEAQ (reference sequence). Trimming took off 5 bases at V and 0 bases at J, with 11 bases between the two ends. The CDR3 has 16 residues. The chain's CDR3 is CASSQNSGSGANVLTF. The CDR3 region has the DNA TGTGCCAGCAGCCAAAATAGCGGCTCTGGGGCCAACGTCCTGACTTTC.

The chain uses TRBV7-8 and TRBJ2-7; TRBD1 matches at 8 bases. The CDR3 totals 15 residues. From germline, CDR1 is SGHVS and CDR2 FQNEAQ. Trimming took 3 bases from V and 2 from J; bases not matched to a gene: 6. CDR3 sequence (DNA): TGTGCCAGCAGCTTTCGACCGGGACAGGCCTACGAGCAGTACTTC. It translates to CASSFRPGQAYEQYF. Combining the CDR3 with reference TRBV7-8 and TRBJ2-7 gives the whole variable domain GAGVSQSPRYKVAKRGQDVALRCDPISGHVSLFWYQQALGQGPEFLTYFQNEAQLDKSGLPSDRFFAERPEGSVSTLKIQRTQQEDSAVYLCASSFRPGQAYEQYFGPGTRLTVT.

This rearrangement joins TRBV7-2 to TRBJ1-1; possibly TRBD1 for D (6 bases). Germline V gives CDR1 SGHTA, CDR2 FQGNSA. V was clipped by 4 bases and J by 4 bases, with 22 bases between them. The CDR3 contains 17 residues. The CDR3 region has the DNA TGTGCCAGCAGCTACTCGACTATAACAGGGATGGGCACTGAAGCTTTCTTT. Translation gives CASSYSTITGMGTEAFF.

This rearrangement joins TRBV19 to TRBJ2-7, with D possibly matching TRBD2 (7 bases). The CDR3 contains 14 residues. The germline V gene encodes CDR1 LNHDA and CDR2 SQIVND (reference sequence). Trimming took 3 bases from V and 4 from J, leaving 13 bases between them. The CDR3 DNA follows: TGTGCCAGTAGTATGGAGGGGGGGTCTTACGAGCAGTACTTC. Amino acids: CASSMEGGSYEQYF.

V and J are TRBV6-1 and TRBJ2-5; no clear D gene. The J call is in doubt because the DNA end fits TRBJ2-7 better. The CDR3 consists of 14 residues. Looked up from germline, CDR1 is MNHNS and CDR2 is SASEGT. CDR3 bases: TGTGCCAGCAGTGAGTACAGTCCAGACTACGAGCAGTACTTC. This encodes CASSEYSPDYEQYF.

The chain has TRBV4-2 and TRBJ1-5, with D maybe TRBD1 (6 bases). Trimming took off 6 bases at V and 5 bases at J, with 20 bases between the two ends. The CDR3 covers 16 residues. Germline values: CDR1 LGHNA, CDR2 YNFKEQ. CDR3 region: CASRDLEQGPHQPQHF. CDR3 nucleotides: TGTGCCAGCAGGGATTTAGAACAGGGACCCCATCAGCCCCAGCATTTT.

The chain is built from TRBV2 and TRBJ1-5, with TRBD1 matching over 9 bases. Germline-derived CDR1 and CDR2 are SNHLY and FYNNEI. The CDR3 totals 16 residues. V lost 4 bases to trimming and J lost 5 bases; unmatched junction nucleotides: 9. The CDR3, as DNA: TGTGCCAGCAGTGGGGGACAGGGAAGAGGTGATCAGCCCCAGCATTTT. Protein: CASSGGQGRGDQPQHF.

The J gene is TRBJ1-1, the V gene TRBV10-3; 11 positions agree with TRBD1. V lost 2 bases and J lost 5; bases outside the gene matches: 4. Germline CDR1 reads ENHRY; CDR2 reads SYGVKD. The CDR3 totals 15 residues. CDR3 loop: CAISEPDRGRTEAFF. CDR3 nucleotide sequence: TGTGCCATCAGTGAGCCGGACAGGGGGCGGACTGAAGCTTTCTTT.

The rearrangement uses TRBV7-7 and TRBJ2-6; unclear D gene. V was shortened by 5 bases and J by 5 bases, with 19 bases between the two germline ends. Germline V gene lookup returns CDR1 SSHAT and CDR2 FNYEAQ (reference sequence). The CDR3 sequence is 17 residues long. Here the CDR3 reads CASSKSSPQSRANVLTF. CDR3 DNA: TGTGCCAGCAGCAAAAGTTCGCCACAAAGTCGGGCCAACGTCCTGACTTTC.

The rearrangement joins TRBV6-5 to TRBJ2-7; the D gene is possibly TRBD2 (5 bases). CDR1 and CDR2 from the germline V gene are MNHEY and SVGAGI. Trimming stripped 4 bases from V and 7 bases from J, with 5 bases between. The CDR3 extends over 10 amino acids. This CDR3 reads CASSSGEQYF. CDR3 coding DNA: TGTGCCAGCAGTTCGGGAGAGCAGTACTTC.